The 21 T cell receptor beta chains below come from one sample, sequenced in a study of CD4+ T cells in melanoma. The data were produced by immunoSEQ multiplex PCR, yet TCRdb's version contains in-frame clones alone and is incomplete. The table records about 3,800 clones, approximately 66% of them present only once. The sequenced material came from cells from a culture (not recorded whether cultured in vitro). The receptors here all came from a human donor with melanoma.

J is TRBJ2-3 and V is TRBV5-1; D may be TRBD1 or TRBD2 (5 bases each). The germline V gene encodes CDR1 SGHRS and CDR2 YFSETQ. The CDR3 contains 14 residues. Trimming cost V 4 bases and J 6 bases, with 15 bases left between them. CDR3: CASSPWGSGDTQYF. The DNA of the CDR3 is TGCGCCAGCAGCCCGTGGGGGAGTGGCGATACGCAGTATTTT.

This clone was found a few times. The genes are TRBV5-5 and TRBJ1-1; maybe TRBD1 (6 bases). Germline V gene sequence: CDR1 SGHKS, CDR2 YYEKEE (reference sequence). V dropped 1 base and J dropped 3 bases, with 10 bases sitting between them. CDR3 length: 14 amino acids. The CDR3 DNA follows: TGTGCCAGCAGCTTGTTTGGGGGCGACACTGAAGCTTTCTTT. Protein: CASSLFGGDTEAFF.

This chain connects TRBV9 to TRBJ2-1, with 8 bases matching TRBD2. Germline trimming cut 4 bases from V and 10 bases from J; bases unmatched to any gene: 13. Looked up from germline, CDR1 is SGDLS and CDR2 is YYNGEE. This CDR3 has 15 amino acids. This chain's CDR3 is CASSLGWGLGQEQFF. In DNA, the CDR3 is TGTGCCAGCAGCCTAGGGTGGGGACTAGGACAGGAGCAGTTCTTC.

This clone was detected once. The genes are TRBV6-5 and TRBJ1-1; no clear D. The germline V and J ends were trimmed by 0 bases and 4 bases, with 15 bases remaining between them. Per germline, CDR1 MNHEY and CDR2 SVGAGI. The CDR3 loop spans 16 amino acids. The CDR3, as DNA: TGTGCCAGCAGTTACTCGATAGGGTCCCAAAGCACTGAAGCTTTCTTT. This sequence encodes CASSYSIGSQSTEAFF.

The rearrangement joins TRBV4-3 to TRBJ1-2, with D perhaps TRBD1 (5 bases). From germline, CDR1 is LGHNA and CDR2 YSLEER. CDR3 length equals 13 residues. Trimming removed 4 bases at V and 8 bases at J, with 14 bases between. The CDR3 protein is CASSRDAGSGYTF. The DNA of the CDR3 is TGCGCCAGCAGCCGAGATGCAGGGTCAGGCTACACCTTC.

The chain has TRBV5-5 and TRBJ2-5; TRBD2 aligns across 9 bases. The germline V gene has CDR1 SGHKS and CDR2 YYEKEE (reference sequence). CDR3 length: 15 residues. Unmatched junction bases numbered 7, after V lost 2 bases and J lost 5 bases. CDR3 in amino acids: CASSFGRGGLETQYF. The CDR3 DNA follows: TGTGCCAGCAGCTTCGGGCGGGGGGGCCTCGAGACCCAGTACTTC. The variable domain in full, completed from reference TRBV5-5 and TRBJ2-5, reads DAGVTQSPTHLIKTRGQQVTLRCSPISGHKSVSWYQQVLGQGPQFIFQYYEKEERGRGNFPDRFSARQFPNYSSELNVNALLLGDSALYLCASSFGRGGLETQYFGPGTRLLVL.

In this sample, this clone turned up a few times. The chain links TRBV28 to TRBJ1-2; no firm D call. Germline V gene lookup returns CDR1 MDHEN and CDR2 SYDVKM. This CDR3 contains 19 residues. CDR3 loop: CAVGTVESRKGGHNYGYTF. CDR3 nucleotides: TGTGCGGTGGGCACCGTCGAGAGTAGAAAGGGCGGCCATAACTATGGCTACACCTTC.

This chain uses TRBV6-1 with TRBJ1-1; 8 bases are a match to TRBD1. V shed 8 bases, J shed 0 bases, and the junction held 5 bases outside the gene matches. Germline CDR1 is MNHNS and CDR2 is SASEGT. The CDR3 is made up of 14 amino acids. In DNA, the CDR3 is TGTGCCAGCTGGACAGGGTACCTGAACACTGAAGCTTTCTTT. Translation gives CASWTGYLNTEAFF.

This clone was picked up a small number of times. The chain employs TRBV27 and TRBJ1-1; possibly TRBD1 for D (6 bases). The CDR3 contains 14 residues. V was cut by 0 bases and J by 5 bases, with 10 bases left in between. Germline loops: CDR1 MNHEY, CDR2 SMNVEV (reference sequence). DNA of the CDR3: TGTGCCAGCAGTTTATCGCTGGGGGCGACTGAAGCTTTCTTT. Its translation is CASSLSLGATEAFF.

J is TRBJ1-3 and V is TRBV18, with D possibly TRBD1 on 5 matching bases. CDR1 KGHSH and CDR2 LQKENI come from the germline V gene. The V end lost 4 bases, the J end lost 2 bases, and 9 bases lay between the germline ends. The CDR3 sequence is 14 residues long. The CDR3 sequence is CASSRGGTGNTIYF. In nucleotides, the CDR3 is TGTGCCAGCTCACGCGGGGGAACTGGAAACACCATATATTTT.

This clone is medium-sized in the sample. The chain has TRBV28 and TRBJ2-7, with 7 bases lining up with TRBD1. CDR1 MDHEN and CDR2 SYDVKM come from the germline V gene. The CDR3 has 16 residues. V was clipped by 3 bases and J by 5 bases; unmatched bases: 13. The CDR3 DNA reads as TGTGCCAGCAGTTTCTTAGAGGGGGCGTTCTACCACGAGCAGTACTTC. It specifies CASSFLEGAFYHEQYF.

This rearrangement joins TRBV7-3 to TRBJ2-3; 14 nucleotides agree with TRBD2. The CDR3 length is 17 residues. V gave up 5 bases and J gave up 6 bases; unmatched junction bases: 10. The germline V gene has CDR1 SGHTA and CDR2 FQGTGA. The CDR3 protein is CASSPSRTSGGKDTQYF. The CDR3 DNA reads TGTGCCAGCAGCCCATCCCGGACTAGCGGGGGGAAGGATACGCAGTATTTT.

J is TRBJ2-3 and V is TRBV27; TRBD2 is a possible D gene (6 bases). Trimming removed 8 bases at V and 6 bases at J, with 18 bases between. Germline-derived CDR1 and CDR2 are MNHEY and SMNVEV (reference sequence). The CDR3 has 14 residues. DNA for the CDR3: TGTGCCAGCGGAATCGGCCCCCGGGAGGATACGCAGTATTTT. It codes for CASGIGPREDTQYF.

This chain uses TRBV30 with TRBJ2-1; 8 bases map to TRBD2. Unmatched junction bases numbered 8, after V lost 2 bases and J lost 8 bases. The germline V gene encodes CDR1 GTSNPN and CDR2 SVGIG (reference sequence). The CDR3 runs to 14 residues. CDR3 coding DNA: TGTGCCTGGAGTAGCGGGGGTCACGGGTATGAGCAGTTCTTC. Its protein product is CAWSSGGHGYEQFF.

This clone was found a few times. The gene calls are TRBV28 and TRBJ1-2; D is unclear. Germline V gene data show CDR1 as MDHEN and CDR2 as SYDVKM. Trimming took off 4 bases at V and 5 bases at J, with 5 bases between the two ends. The CDR3 extends over 11 amino acids. Here the CDR3 DNA reads TGTGCCAGCAGTTCCGTATATGGCTACACCTTC. It yields the protein CASSSVYGYTF.

This clone is deemed medium-sized. This chain joins TRBV19 and TRBJ1-2; D gene uncertain. This CDR3 spans 14 amino acids. Germline-derived CDR1 and CDR2 are LNHDA and SQIVND (reference sequence). Deletions cut 4 bases from V and 1 base from J, with 10 bases between. CDR3 in amino acids: CASSRGNLNYGYTF. CDR3 in DNA: TGTGCCAGTAGTAGGGGAAACCTTAACTATGGCTACACCTTC.

The chain combines TRBV6-6 with TRBJ1-2; 7 nucleotides align to TRBD1. Germline V CDR1 and CDR2: MNHNY, SVGAGI (reference sequence). The V gene end was trimmed by 2 bases and the J gene end by 8 bases; junction bases not matched to a gene: 8. CDR3 length: 14 residues. The DNA of the CDR3 is TGTGCCAGCAGTTACCCAGGGGGGATTGGAGGCTACACCTTC. Residues: CASSYPGGIGGYTF.

The chain recombines TRBV6-5 with TRBJ2-7; TRBD1 matches 7 bases. This CDR3 comprises 13 residues. The ends lost 9 bases at V and 2 bases at J; junction bases unmatched: 7. CDR1 and CDR2 (germline): MNHEY, SVGAGI. CDR3 DNA: TGTGCCAGTAGACCGGGACAGCCCTACGAGCAGTACTTC. Amino acid sequence: CASRPGQPYEQYF.

This clone was detected once. This rearrangement joins TRBV11-2 to TRBJ2-7; TRBD1 might be the D (5 bases). The CDR3 extends over 14 amino acids. The ends were cut back, 1 base at V and 4 bases at J, with 11 bases in the middle. Germline values: CDR1 SGHAT, CDR2 FQNNGV. The CDR3 is CASSLGVGPYEQYF. The CDR3 region has the DNA TGTGCCAGCAGCTTAGGGGTGGGGCCATACGAGCAGTACTTC.

This clone was recorded a few times. The chain carries TRBV6-5 and TRBJ2-1, with D unresolved. V lost 5 bases and J lost 9, with 14 bases in between. Germline CDR1 reads MNHEY; CDR2 reads SVGAGI. This CDR3 is 13 amino acids long. CDR3 in amino acids: CASSPSVSTEQFF. DNA for the CDR3: TGTGCCAGCAGTCCGTCAGTCTCCACTGAGCAGTTCTTC.

V and J are TRBV28 and TRBJ2-2; no definite D call. There are 15 residues in the CDR3. From germline, CDR1 is MDHEN and CDR2 SYDVKM. The V end was cut by 5 bases, the J end by 2 bases, with 12 bases between. The CDR3 DNA is TGTGCCAGCAGTCCCTCCTCACTAAACACCGGGGAGCTGTTTTTT. Its translation: CASSPSSLNTGELFF.